This T cell receptor (beta chain) was sequenced during a study of cytomegalovirus exposure and HLA in healthy donors (dated by TCRdb to the late 2010s). General notes on the study: According to a later analysis, one platform produced both the roughly 120 validation repertoires and the approximately 670 repertoires of the first cohort. The aim of the study was to test whether cataloging public T cell receptors could identify signatures of past pathogen exposure. Along with the approximately 700-subject first cohort, a separate validation cohort of 120 different subjects was used. High-throughput TCR immunosequencing, statistical association of individual TCRs with disease status, and machine learning were combined to predict cytomegalovirus infection status.

Summary of the overall study and its limitations: In vitro tests confirmed that a few of the cytomegalovirus-associated TCR beta chains recognize cytomegalovirus antigens. Across donors, most TCR sequences were observed very rarely, whereas some public TCRs were present in many individuals. Cytomegalovirus status was reported to be diagnosed by the classifier with high specificity and sensitivity in both the original and validation cohorts. A total of about 150 TCR beta chains were listed by the study as associated with cytomegalovirus. All 120 or so repertoires were used to score co-occurrence in the validation cohort in a later analysis, because that analysis had no HLA typing for the cohort. It was suggested by the authors that the approach could potentially be generalized to other disease states and immunological phenotypes. Of the cluster scores, 85% to 95% were above 0 in a later analysis, which found that TCRs clustered in the first cohort also tended to co-occur in the roughly 130 validation repertoires.

Separate from the approximately 670-subject first cohort, the validation cohort of 120 subjects was the group to which the donors belonged. Note on this clone: Its antigen is not yet known. Per-nucleotide qualities are absent, and no much larger clonotype sits a single base away.

CDR1 and CDR2, looked up from the germline V gene (reference sequence), are SEHNR and FQNEAQ. From V the trimming removes 7 bases and from J it removes 10 bases, while the gene matches leave 10 bases of the junction unaccounted for. The CDR3 has 15 amino acids, counting the end cysteine and phenylalanine. Only the CDR3 part of the read is kept: 45 bases, read in frame from the first base. Library creation used the immunoSEQ multiplex PCR assay. The original pipeline was this. A statistical classification framework was built to diagnose cytomegalovirus status from the catalog of TCR beta chain sequences. The immuneACCESS repertoire file appears here via TCRdb, limited to in-frame rearrangements. These files lack a portion of the clones; in checked studies, under half of the deficit traces to unresolved V genes, and the cause of the others is not known. Clone size and the V and J calls come from that table; the DNA yielded D and trimming. The sample table holds 160,000 or so clones, of which 70% to 90% were seen once. The ten biggest clones cover approximately 2% of the sample.

The TCR originated in a man aged 25 to 40 in good health and CMV-seropositive. This chain is built from TRBV7-9 and TRBJ1-6; 10 bases in the middle match TRBD1. What was sequenced was PBMCs. The base sequence is TGTGCCAGCAAGGGACAGGGGAATCTAGGATCACCCCTCCACTTT. It is translated as CASKGQGNLGSPLHF.